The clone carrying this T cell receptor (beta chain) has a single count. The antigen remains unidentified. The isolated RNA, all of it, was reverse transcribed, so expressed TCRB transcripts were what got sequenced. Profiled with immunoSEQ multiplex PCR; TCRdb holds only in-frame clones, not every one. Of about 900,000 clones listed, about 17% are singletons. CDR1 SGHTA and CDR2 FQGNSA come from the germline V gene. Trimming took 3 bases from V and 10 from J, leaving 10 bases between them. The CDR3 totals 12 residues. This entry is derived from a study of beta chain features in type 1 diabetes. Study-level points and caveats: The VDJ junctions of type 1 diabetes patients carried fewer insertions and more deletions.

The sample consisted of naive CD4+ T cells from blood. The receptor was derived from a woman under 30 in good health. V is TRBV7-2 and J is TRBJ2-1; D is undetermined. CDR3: CASSLSIREQFF. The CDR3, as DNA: TGTGCCAGCAGCTTGTCGATTCGGGAGCAGTTCTTC.